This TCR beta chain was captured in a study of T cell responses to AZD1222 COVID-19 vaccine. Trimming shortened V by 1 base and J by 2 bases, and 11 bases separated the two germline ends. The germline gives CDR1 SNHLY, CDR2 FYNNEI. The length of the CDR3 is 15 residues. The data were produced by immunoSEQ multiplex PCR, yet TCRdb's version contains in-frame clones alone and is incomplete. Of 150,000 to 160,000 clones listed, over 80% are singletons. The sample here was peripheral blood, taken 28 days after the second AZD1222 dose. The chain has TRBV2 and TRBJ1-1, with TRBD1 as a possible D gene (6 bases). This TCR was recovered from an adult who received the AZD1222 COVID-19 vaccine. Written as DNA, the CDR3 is TGTGCCAGCAGTGAAGACAGGGTCTTTAACACTGAAGCTTTCTTT. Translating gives CASSEDRVFNTEAFF.